Listed below are T cell receptor beta chains from one sample, sequenced in a study of T cells in Graves' hyperthyroidism and ophthalmopathy. MiXCR was run by TCRdb on the multiplex PCR reads, yielding one entry per CDR3 protein. Of under 350,000 distinct CDR3 sequences listed, 17% were seen once; the top ten hold around 61%. The sample was blood. The receptors come from a woman aged 60-70 years with Graves' ophthalmopathy. CDR3s include the opening cysteine and the closing phenylalanine or tryptophan. D genes are given only for firm matches. Clone size is given for some rows only: seen once, a few or many times, or a class if the clone is expanded.

abundance: few
v_gene: TRBV20-1
j_gene: TRBJ2-5
d_gene: TRBD1
CDR3aa: CSAKGDRHQETQYF
CDR3nt: TGCAGTGCTAAGGGGGACAGGCACCAAGAGACCCAGTACTTC

abundance: many
v_gene: TRBV27
j_gene: TRBJ1-2
d_gene: .
CDR3aa: CARQTIKQERANYGYTF
CDR3nt: TGTGCCAGGCAGACGATTAAGCAGGAACGGGCTAACTATGGCTACACCTTC

abundance: .
v_gene: TRBV25-1
j_gene: TRBJ2-2
d_gene: TRBD1
CDR3aa: CASSGLQGAAGELFF
CDR3nt: TGTGCCAGCAGTGGATTACAGGGGGCAGCCGGGGAGCTGTTTTTT

abundance: .
v_gene: TRBV9
j_gene: TRBJ2-5
d_gene: TRBD2
CDR3aa: CASSVVAGGTGTGETQYF
CDR3nt: TGTGCCAGCAGCGTAGTAGCGGGGGGTACAGGGACGGGAGAGACCCAGTACTTC

abundance: many
v_gene: TRBV20-1
j_gene: TRBJ2-1
d_gene: TRBD2
CDR3aa: CSATGTSGVYNEQFF
CDR3nt: TGCAGTGCAACCGGGACTAGCGGGGTCTACAATGAGCAGTTCTTC

abundance: .
v_gene: TRBV2
j_gene: TRBJ2-1
d_gene: TRBD1
CDR3aa: CASSTSGQAPNEQFF
CDR3nt: TGTGCCAGCAGTACATCGGGACAGGCTCCCAATGAGCAGTTCTTC

abundance: .
v_gene: TRBV9
j_gene: TRBJ2-1
d_gene: TRBD2
CDR3aa: CASSLAGGETQFF
CDR3nt: TGTGCCAGCAGCCTAGCGGGAGGAGAGACCCAGTTCTTC

abundance: few
v_gene: TRBV27
j_gene: TRBJ1-6
d_gene: TRBD1
CDR3aa: CASSLTSGTGVNSPLHF
CDR3nt: TGTGCCAGCAGTCTCACTTCCGGGACAGGGGTAAATTCACCCCTCCACTTT

abundance: many
v_gene: TRBV12-3/TRBV12-4
j_gene: TRBJ2-3
d_gene: .
CDR3aa: CASSPNSLGASTDTQYF
CDR3nt: TGTGCCAGCAGTCCAAATAGCTTAGGAGCAAGCACAGATACGCAGTATTTT

abundance: .
v_gene: TRBV9
j_gene: TRBJ1-2
d_gene: TRBD1
CDR3aa: CASSGGQEGGGYTF
CDR3nt: TGTGCCAGCAGCGGGGGACAGGAGGGGGGAGGCTACACCTTC

abundance: many
v_gene: TRBV12-3/TRBV12-4
j_gene: TRBJ2-5
d_gene: TRBD2
CDR3aa: CASSPTEGGGTQYF
CDR3nt: TGTGCCAGCAGTCCTACAGAGGGCGGGGGGACCCAGTACTTC

abundance: many
v_gene: TRBV11-2
j_gene: TRBJ2-7
d_gene: .
CDR3aa: CASSLLVIYEQYF
CDR3nt: TGTGCCAGCAGCTTACTGGTAATCTACGAGCAGTACTTC

abundance: .
v_gene: TRBV4-2
j_gene: TRBJ1-1
d_gene: .
CDR3aa: CASSPAIDGVPTEAFF
CDR3nt: TGTGCCAGCTCCCCCGCAATCGACGGGGTCCCGACTGAAGCTTTCTTT

abundance: .
v_gene: TRBV29-1
j_gene: TRBJ1-2
d_gene: TRBD1
CDR3aa: CSVEDPVQWRTGGYTF
CDR3nt: TGCAGCGTTGAAGATCCGGTTCAGTGGAGGACAGGAGGCTACACCTTC

abundance: .
v_gene: TRBV4-2
j_gene: TRBJ2-2
d_gene: TRBD2
CDR3aa: CASSQEPPGLVGTGELFF
CDR3nt: TGTGCCAGCAGCCAAGAGCCTCCGGGACTAGTGGGCACCGGGGAGCTGTTTTTT

abundance: many
v_gene: TRBV29-1
j_gene: TRBJ2-3
d_gene: .
CDR3aa: CSVLSLNTDTQYF
CDR3nt: TGCAGCGTTCTCAGTCTCAACACAGATACGCAGTATTTT

abundance: many
v_gene: TRBV20-1
j_gene: TRBJ2-1
d_gene: TRBD1
CDR3aa: CSTSSGTGGYNEQFF
CDR3nt: TGCAGTACGTCATCCGGGACAGGGGGTTACAATGAGCAGTTCTTC

abundance: few
v_gene: TRBV28
j_gene: TRBJ1-3
d_gene: .
CDR3aa: CASSSLGHSGNTIYF
CDR3nt: TGTGCCAGCAGTTCCCTGGGACATTCTGGAAACACCATATATTTT

abundance: many
v_gene: TRBV5-1
j_gene: TRBJ2-7
d_gene: .
CDR3aa: CASSLWGPPGSYEQYF
CDR3nt: TGCGCCAGCAGCTTGTGGGGTCCCCCGGGATCCTACGAGCAGTACTTC

abundance: few
v_gene: TRBV20-1
j_gene: TRBJ2-1
d_gene: .
CDR3aa: CSASRGGNHNEQFF
CDR3nt: TGCAGTGCCAGCAGGGGCGGGAACCACAATGAGCAGTTCTTC

abundance: many
v_gene: TRBV6-2/TRBV6-3
j_gene: TRBJ1-1
d_gene: .
CDR3aa: CASSYLGSTEAFF
CDR3nt: TGTGCCAGCAGTTACCTAGGGAGCACTGAAGCTTTCTTT

abundance: many
v_gene: TRBV2
j_gene: TRBJ2-7
d_gene: .
CDR3aa: CASSEEVSYEQYF
CDR3nt: TGTGCCAGCAGTGAAGAAGTCTCCTACGAGCAGTACTTC

abundance: many
v_gene: TRBV20-1
j_gene: TRBJ1-6
d_gene: TRBD1
CDR3aa: CSAWDRNSPLHF
CDR3nt: TGCAGTGCCTGGGACAGAAATTCACCCCTCCACTTT

abundance: few
v_gene: TRBV19
j_gene: TRBJ2-7
d_gene: .
CDR3aa: CASEDVYYEQYF
CDR3nt: TGTGCCAGTGAGGACGTCTACTACGAGCAGTACTTC

abundance: many
v_gene: TRBV7-9
j_gene: TRBJ2-1
d_gene: TRBD2
CDR3aa: CASSLVTGGPRNEQFF
CDR3nt: TGTGCCAGCAGCTTAGTTACGGGGGGGCCTCGGAATGAGCAGTTCTTC

abundance: many
v_gene: TRBV28
j_gene: TRBJ2-7
d_gene: .
CDR3aa: CASTRGGHPYEQYF
CDR3nt: TGTGCCAGCACCCGAGGGGGTCACCCTTACGAGCAGTACTTC

abundance: .
v_gene: TRBV11-3
j_gene: TRBJ2-5
d_gene: .
CDR3aa: CASSIYRSETQYF
CDR3nt: TGTGCCAGCAGCATCTACAGGTCCGAGACCCAGTACTTC

abundance: few
v_gene: TRBV15
j_gene: TRBJ2-7
d_gene: TRBD2
CDR3aa: CATSRDPTSGSAEQYF
CDR3nt: TGTGCCACCAGCAGAGACCCGACTAGCGGGAGCGCCGAGCAGTACTTC

abundance: many
v_gene: TRBV20-1
j_gene: TRBJ1-5
d_gene: .
CDR3aa: CSASQHSNQPQHF
CDR3nt: TGCAGTGCTAGCCAACATAGCAATCAGCCCCAGCATTTT

abundance: once
v_gene: TRBV4-3
j_gene: TRBJ2-7
d_gene: TRBD2
CDR3aa: CASSQGSGGFSYEQYF
CDR3nt: TGCGCCAGCAGCCAAGGTAGCGGGGGCTTCTCCTACGAGCAGTACTTC

abundance: many
v_gene: TRBV5-5
j_gene: TRBJ1-4
d_gene: .
CDR3aa: CASSLSDGGKLFF
CDR3nt: TGTGCCAGCAGCTTATCGGACGGTGGGAAACTGTTTTTT

abundance: .
v_gene: TRBV6-1
j_gene: TRBJ1-2
d_gene: .
CDR3aa: CASSGEGGVLGNGYTF
CDR3nt: TGTGCCAGCAGCGGGGAGGGAGGGGTACTCGGAAATGGCTACACCTTC

abundance: many
v_gene: TRBV20-1
j_gene: TRBJ1-4
d_gene: .
CDR3aa: CSARPEEKLFF
CDR3nt: TGCAGTGCGCGGCCGGAGGAAAAACTGTTTTTT

abundance: .
v_gene: TRBV18
j_gene: TRBJ2-1
d_gene: TRBD1
CDR3aa: CASSPLIRTGTNEQFF
CDR3nt: TGTGCCAGCTCACCCCTTATTCGGACAGGGACGAATGAGCAGTTCTTC

abundance: many
v_gene: TRBV4-3
j_gene: TRBJ2-5
d_gene: .
CDR3aa: CASSQDLPGSWQETQYF
CDR3nt: TGCGCCAGCAGCCAAGATTTGCCGGGAAGTTGGCAAGAGACCCAGTACTTC

abundance: many
v_gene: TRBV3-2
j_gene: TRBJ2-7
d_gene: .
CDR3aa: CASSQEGPSLREQYF
CDR3nt: TGTGCCAGCAGCCAAGAAGGACCTTCCCTGAGGGAGCAGTACTTC

abundance: many
v_gene: TRBV7-9
j_gene: TRBJ2-7
d_gene: .
CDR3aa: CASCDGDYEQYF
CDR3nt: TGTGCCAGCTGTGATGGGGACTACGAGCAGTACTTC

abundance: many
v_gene: TRBV7-2
j_gene: TRBJ1-5
d_gene: .
CDR3aa: CASSSTFNGPQHF
CDR3nt: TGTGCCAGCAGCTCCACATTCAACGGGCCCCAGCATTTT

abundance: many
v_gene: TRBV18
j_gene: TRBJ1-3
d_gene: .
CDR3aa: CASQLSRSSGNTIYF
CDR3nt: TGTGCCAGTCAACTGTCACGGAGCTCTGGAAACACCATATATTTT

abundance: many
v_gene: TRBV18
j_gene: TRBJ1-1
d_gene: .
CDR3aa: CASSPAQAANTEAFF
CDR3nt: TGTGCCAGCTCACCCGCTCAGGCGGCGAACACTGAAGCTTTCTTT

abundance: .
v_gene: TRBV10-3
j_gene: TRBJ1-1
d_gene: .
CDR3aa: CAISESAISNTEAFF
CDR3nt: TGTGCCATCAGTGAGTCTGCAATCTCGAACACTGAAGCTTTCTTT

abundance: few
v_gene: TRBV6-6
j_gene: TRBJ2-3
d_gene: .
CDR3aa: CASSYGADDTQYF
CDR3nt: TGTGCCAGCAGTTACGGGGCAGATGATACGCAGTATTTT

abundance: many
v_gene: TRBV9
j_gene: TRBJ2-5
d_gene: .
CDR3aa: CASSVGQGKETQYF
CDR3nt: TGTGCCAGCAGCGTAGGTCAGGGGAAAGAGACCCAGTACTTC

abundance: few
v_gene: TRBV20-1
j_gene: TRBJ1-3
d_gene: TRBD1
CDR3aa: CSAYDRAGNTIYF
CDR3nt: TGCAGTGCTTATGACAGGGCTGGAAACACCATATATTTT

abundance: many
v_gene: TRBV12-3/TRBV12-4
j_gene: TRBJ2-1
d_gene: TRBD2
CDR3aa: CASILRSGGGNEQFF
CDR3nt: TGTGCCAGCATTCTCAGAAGCGGGGGGGGAAATGAGCAGTTCTTC

abundance: many
v_gene: TRBV7-9
j_gene: TRBJ2-1
d_gene: TRBD2
CDR3aa: CASSLALAGAYNEQFF
CDR3nt: TGTGCCAGCAGCTTAGCCCTAGCGGGAGCCTACAATGAGCAGTTCTTC

abundance: .
v_gene: TRBV5-1
j_gene: TRBJ2-3
d_gene: .
CDR3aa: CASSPRGYSTGTQYF
CDR3nt: TGCGCCAGCAGCCCCCGGGGGTATAGCACAGGTACGCAGTATTTT